This T cell receptor beta chain was identified in a study of T cells after yellow fever vaccination (dated by TCRdb to between 2017 and 2020). About the full investigation: The SMART-Seq v4 Ultra Low Input RNA kit was used to prepare libraries from fractions with low cell numbers. Two healthy male donors made up the cohort, one aged 18 to 30 years and the other aged 30 to 40 years. Bulk TCR alpha and beta repertoires were sequenced longitudinally to track T-cell clones before and after primary and booster YFV17D yellow fever vaccination. Bulk PBMC replicates and cell subsets were isolated from blood drawn at multiple timepoints before and after both primary and secondary immunization.

Study-level results and caveats: A small share of clonotypes was detected in both CD4 and CD8 compartments, with the overlap likely arising from convergent recombination. Compared with the primary T-cell response, the secondary T-cell response was weaker but faster, peaking on day 5 rather than day 15. FACS-sorted repertoires could contain abundant contaminating clonotypes from the bulk population, so computational filtering was required. Because the study included only two donors, the extent to which the findings can be generalized is limited. Most clones expanded after primary vaccination were re-detected after the booster (almost 98% of CD4 and around 88% of CD8), suggesting broad memory maintenance.

The sample's treatment or condition label, in plain terms: live attenuated yellow fever vaccine strain. At every blood-draw timepoint, two biological replicates of bulk PBMCs were collected. PBMCs were isolated from peripheral blood using a standard Ficoll-Paque protocol. RNA was extracted with TriZol from bulk PBMCs, CD4 and CD8 fractions, and dextramer-positive and dextramer-negative fractions. This clonotype was counted a single time. Its cognate antigen has yet to be identified. No much larger clone exists at a distance of one base, and base qualities are not known. One read alone makes for weak evidence. TCR cDNA was made using 5'RACE template switching, a step that added a universal primer site and unique molecular identifiers. Priming for cDNA synthesis came from both the TCR alpha and TCR beta constant segments. Libraries were amplified in two PCR steps, with sample barcodes and sequencing adapters added in the second step. Libraries were sequenced on Illumina HiSeq 2500 (2x100 bp) or NovaSeq (2x150 bp). Per the source publication's procedure: MIGEC was used to demultiplex reads and collapse the reads into UMI consensus sequences, and MiXCR was used for V(D)J alignment. Clonotypes responding to the vaccine were identified with edgeR on replicate PBMC samples, with the criteria of FDR below 0.01 and a log2 fold change above 5 up to day 15. Each bulk clonotype was labeled CD4 or CD8 based on which sequenced repertoire, CD4 or CD8, contained the clonotype at higher abundance. Using fastp trimming at Q25 and MiXCR clonotype assembly, TCRdb reanalyzed the public sequencing data and kept in-frame beta chains. Each CDR3 protein gets just one entry, which takes the most common genes and DNA from the rows behind it. The authors' filters were not applied to this entry. Here the sample has under 600,000 distinct CDR3 sequences; approximately 13% occur a single time. The ten largest clones capture more than 13% of the sample.

The sequence came from a man in his thirties or forties who received the YFV17D yellow fever vaccine. The sample here was PBMCs, taken on the day of the yellow fever booster vaccination.

The sequenced DNA: TGTGCCAGCAGCGTAGGTTTTTCCCCCTACTACAATGAGCAGTTCTTC. Translated, it gives CASSVGFSPYYNEQFF. This chain joins TRBV9 to TRBJ2-1, with the identity of the D gene unclear. Between the V and J ends, shortened by 0 bases and 3 bases respectively, the junction contains 13 bases. CDR1 and CDR2 (SGDLS, YYNGEE) derive from the germline V gene. The CDR3, cysteine through phenylalanine, is 16 amino acids long. Only the CDR3 portion is preserved as DNA: 48 bases, with reading frame beginning at the first base.